This is a list of T cell receptor beta chains from one sample in a study of prognosis after radiotherapy for stage I lung cancer. Via MiXCR, TCRdb re-called the multiplex PCR reads, giving one row per CDR3 protein. The sample shows some 14,000 distinct CDR3 sequences, approximately 50% of them seen only once. This specimen was PBMCs, taken before or after stereotactic body radiation therapy (not recorded which). Every receptor here comes from a donor of 50 years or more with non-small cell lung cancer. CDR3s include the opening cysteine and the closing phenylalanine or tryptophan. Fields, in order: V gene, CDR3 protein.

v_call: TRBV30
cdr3_aa: CAWSPKGGEQHF

v_call: TRBV5-1
cdr3_aa: CASSLDSTNEKLFF

v_call: TRBV2
cdr3_aa: CASSEWGQETRYF

v_call: TRBV12-3/TRBV12-4
cdr3_aa: CASTLLGGSGNTIYF

v_call: TRBV7-9
cdr3_aa: CASSFGGSRPYEQYF

v_call: TRBV6-2/TRBV6-3
cdr3_aa: CASSWAQAKNTEAFF

v_call: TRBV6-1
cdr3_aa: CASYLLGEQYF

v_call: TRBV2
cdr3_aa: CASRLWVANVLTF

v_call: TRBV12-3/TRBV12-4
cdr3_aa: CASSPGLDYLDNEQFF

v_call: TRBV11-2
cdr3_aa: CASSAPAGGLYERYF

v_call: TRBV27
cdr3_aa: CASSFRTPNEQFF

v_call: TRBV10-3
cdr3_aa: CAISEYGGDSYNSPLHF

v_call: TRBV5-4
cdr3_aa: CASSPDLGLSTDTQYF

v_call: TRBV6-1
cdr3_aa: CASITLSGTYEQYF

v_call: TRBV5-1
cdr3_aa: CASSGTDSPLHF

v_call: TRBV11-3
cdr3_aa: CASSLDPDNSYNEQFF

v_call: TRBV4-3
cdr3_aa: CASSQDTGVGGNTIYF

v_call: TRBV11-2
cdr3_aa: CASSQRDRGQETQYF

v_call: TRBV18
cdr3_aa: CASSPRDRGETQYF

v_call: TRBV2
cdr3_aa: CAGTSSWNTGELFF

v_call: TRBV28
cdr3_aa: CASSLFAVKDTQYF

v_call: TRBV7-8
cdr3_aa: CASSSYPRTGRNSPLHF

v_call: TRBV4-1
cdr3_aa: CASSQDLGLGSPLHF

v_call: TRBV13
cdr3_aa: CASSPDRWGEETQYF

v_call: TRBV5-1
cdr3_aa: CASSPDSGNTIYF

v_call: TRBV19
cdr3_aa: CASRVNSWANVLTF

v_call: TRBV28
cdr3_aa: CASSRPWTANLQRYEQYF

v_call: TRBV6-2/TRBV6-3
cdr3_aa: CASSYSKGGKLFF

v_call: TRBV12-3/TRBV12-4
cdr3_aa: CASSLGGRGTGYGYTF

v_call: TRBV2
cdr3_aa: CASSARQGVTDTQYF

v_call: TRBV6-5
cdr3_aa: CASSYSGEWVNTIYF

v_call: TRBV4-1
cdr3_aa: CASSQVWVLVPNTGELFF

v_call: TRBV29-1
cdr3_aa: CSAPFPGVEQFF

v_call: TRBV5-1
cdr3_aa: CASSLGTGGPGELFF

v_call: TRBV7-8
cdr3_aa: CASSLPYNEQFF

v_call: TRBV27
cdr3_aa: CASSPGTAGLQPQHF

v_call: TRBV27
cdr3_aa: CDSSPRGNYGNTF

v_call: TRBV29-1
cdr3_aa: CSVEVTSGRETQYF

v_call: TRBV6-1
cdr3_aa: CASTTGQGYEQYF

v_call: TRBV4-1
cdr3_aa: CASSQDWREGGETQYF

v_call: TRBV7-3
cdr3_aa: CASIQQIGRNTYEQYF

v_call: TRBV7-9
cdr3_aa: CASSAWGTDSYEQYF

v_call: TRBV5-8
cdr3_aa: CASSLAGQGYEQYF

v_call: TRBV5-1
cdr3_aa: CASRTGETFVEQYF

v_call: TRBV10-3
cdr3_aa: CAISTGSNTEAFF

v_call: TRBV6-1
cdr3_aa: CASNRPGANEKLFF